This T cell receptor beta chain was sequenced during a study of T cells after yellow fever vaccination. Looking at the study overall: Fractions containing few cells were prepared with SMART-Seq v4 Ultra Low Input.

TCRdb recomputed calls from the 5' RACE reads with MiXCR, one row per CDR3 protein. The table records 95,000 to 100,000 distinct CDR3 sequences, about 6% of them present only once. With regard to this clonotype: The antigen is not known.

General study results and limits: Some clonotypes, a small share, were shared between CD4 and CD8 compartments. It was a weaker secondary response, yet one that peaked faster, at day 5 versus 15. Boosting was followed by the reappearance of most primary-vaccination clones (approximately 95% CD4, 88% CD8).

Germline V gene sequence: CDR1 SGHTA, CDR2 FQGNSA. The ends were cut back, 3 bases at V and 7 bases at J, with 10 bases in the middle. The CDR3 consists of 12 residues. The V gene is TRBV7-2, the J gene TRBJ2-7, with D tentatively TRBD1 or TRBD2 (6 bases each). The specimen was CD8+ T cells sorted from PBMCs, collected 10 days after the yellow fever booster vaccination. The TCR comes from a man younger than 35 who received the YFV17D yellow fever vaccine. The CDR3 nucleotides are TGTGCCAGCAGCTTCAGGGGAGGAGAGCAGTACTTC. Translation: CASSFRGGEQYF.